This record concerns one T cell receptor beta chain sequence. The protocol was immunoSEQ multiplex PCR, while the TCRdb copy is restricted to in-frame clones and leaves out a portion. In the table there are 94,000 or so clones, 80% to 95% of which are singletons. This record belongs to a study of siplizumab effects on memory and regulatory T cells. CDR3 size: 15 residues. Germline V gives CDR1 SGHTA, CDR2 FQGTGA. The V and J ends lost 5 bases and 1 base, in that order; junction bases with no gene match: 3. The rearrangement joins TRBV7-3 to TRBJ2-3, with 10 bases identical to TRBD2. The source of this sequence is a human donor in good health. What was sequenced was CD8+ T cells sorted from blood. The CDR3 reads CASSQGTSGTDTQYF. The CDR3 DNA follows: TGTGCCAGCAGCCAGGGGACTAGCGGCACAGATACGCAGTATTTT.